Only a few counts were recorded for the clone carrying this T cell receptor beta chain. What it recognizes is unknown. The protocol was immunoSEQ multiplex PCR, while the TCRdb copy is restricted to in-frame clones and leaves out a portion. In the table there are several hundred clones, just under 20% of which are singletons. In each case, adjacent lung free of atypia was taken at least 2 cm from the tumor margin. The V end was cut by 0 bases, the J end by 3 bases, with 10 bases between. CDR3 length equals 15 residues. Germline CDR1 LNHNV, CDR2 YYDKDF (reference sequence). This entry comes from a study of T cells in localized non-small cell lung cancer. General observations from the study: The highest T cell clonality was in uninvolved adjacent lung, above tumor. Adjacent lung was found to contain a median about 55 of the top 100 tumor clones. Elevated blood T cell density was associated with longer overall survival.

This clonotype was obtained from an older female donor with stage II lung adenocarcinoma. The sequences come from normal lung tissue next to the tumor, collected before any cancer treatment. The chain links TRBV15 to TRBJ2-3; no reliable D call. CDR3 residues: CATSRDPVGTDTQYF. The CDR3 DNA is TGTGCCACCAGCAGAGATCCGGTCGGTACAGATACGCAGTATTTT. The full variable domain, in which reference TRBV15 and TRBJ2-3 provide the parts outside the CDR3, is DAMVIQNPRYQVTQFGKPVTLSCSQTLNHNVMYWYQQKSSQAPKLLFHYYDKDFNNEADTPDNFQSRRPNTSFCFLDIRSPGLGDTAMYLCATSRDPVGTDTQYFGPGTRLTVL.